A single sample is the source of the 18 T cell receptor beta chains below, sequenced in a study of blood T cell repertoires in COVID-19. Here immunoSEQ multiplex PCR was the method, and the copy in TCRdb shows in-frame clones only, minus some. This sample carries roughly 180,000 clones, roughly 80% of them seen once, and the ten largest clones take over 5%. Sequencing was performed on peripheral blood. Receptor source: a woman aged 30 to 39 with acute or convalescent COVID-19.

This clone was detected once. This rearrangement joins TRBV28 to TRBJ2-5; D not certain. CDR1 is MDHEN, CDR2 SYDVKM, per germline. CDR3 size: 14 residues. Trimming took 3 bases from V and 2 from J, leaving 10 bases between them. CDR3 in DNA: TGTGCCAGCAGTTTGCGAAACCGTCAAGAGACCCAGTACTTC. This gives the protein CASSLRNRQETQYF.

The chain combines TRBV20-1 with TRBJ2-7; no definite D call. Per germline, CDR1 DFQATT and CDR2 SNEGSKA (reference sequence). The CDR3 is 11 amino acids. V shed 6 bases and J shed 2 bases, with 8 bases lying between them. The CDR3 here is CSANRAYEQYF. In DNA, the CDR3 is TGCAGTGCGAATCGCGCCTACGAGCAGTACTTC.

DNA for the CDR3: TGTGCCAGCAGCTTAAACGGGAATTATGGCTACACCTTC. Amino acids: CASSLNGNYGYTF. The chain is built from TRBV7-9 and TRBJ1-2; D is unresolved. The V end lost 2 bases, the J end lost 5 bases, and 9 bases lay between the germline ends. This CDR3 region has 13 residues. Germline V gene data show CDR1 as SEHNR and CDR2 as FQNEAQ (reference sequence).

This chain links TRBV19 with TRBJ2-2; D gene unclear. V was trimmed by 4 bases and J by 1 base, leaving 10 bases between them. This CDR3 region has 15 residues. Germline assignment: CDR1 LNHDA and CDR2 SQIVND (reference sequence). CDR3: CASSTTPWNTGELFF. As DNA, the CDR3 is TGTGCCAGTAGTACCACTCCGTGGAACACCGGGGAGCTGTTTTTT.

The CDR3 DNA reads TGCGCCAGCAGCTTGGATTCTCTGGCTGCCGTGGACGAGCAGTACTTC. This encodes CASSLDSLAAVDEQYF. The gene calls are TRBV5-1 and TRBJ2-7; D uncertain. This CDR3 is built from 16 residues. Trimming left V 0 bases short and J 5 bases short, with 18 bases between. Germline V gene data show CDR1 as SGHRS and CDR2 as YFSETQ.

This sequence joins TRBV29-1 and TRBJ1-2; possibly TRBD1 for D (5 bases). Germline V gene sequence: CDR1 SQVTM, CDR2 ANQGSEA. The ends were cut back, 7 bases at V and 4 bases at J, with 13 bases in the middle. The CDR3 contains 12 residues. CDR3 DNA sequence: TGCAGCGCCCGAAAGGGGTTCTATGGCTACACCTTC. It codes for CSARKGFYGYTF.

CDR3 bases: TGTGCCAGCAGCTTAATGGACTTGGGGACAGGGTCCTACGAGCAGTACTTC. Translated: CASSLMDLGTGSYEQYF. The chain carries TRBV3-1 (or the pseudogene TRBV3-2) and TRBJ2-7; 9 bases agree with TRBD1. The ends lost 5 bases at V and 1 base at J; junction bases unmatched: 12. There are 17 residues in the CDR3. Germline values: CDR1 LGHDT, CDR2 YNNKEL (reference sequence).

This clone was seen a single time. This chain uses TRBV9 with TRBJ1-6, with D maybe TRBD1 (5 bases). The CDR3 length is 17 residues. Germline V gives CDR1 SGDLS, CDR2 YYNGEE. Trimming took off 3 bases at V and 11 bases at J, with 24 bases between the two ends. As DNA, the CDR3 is TGTGCCAGCAGCGACGAAACCCTGGGAGGGGCGACGGCACCCCTCCACTTT. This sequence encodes CASSDETLGGATAPLHF.

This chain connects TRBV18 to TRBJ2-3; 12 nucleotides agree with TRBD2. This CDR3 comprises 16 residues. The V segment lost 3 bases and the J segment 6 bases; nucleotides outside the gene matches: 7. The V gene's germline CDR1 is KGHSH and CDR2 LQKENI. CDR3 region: CASSPTTSGRGDTQYF. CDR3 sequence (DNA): TGTGCCAGCTCACCCACGACTAGCGGGAGAGGGGATACGCAGTATTTT. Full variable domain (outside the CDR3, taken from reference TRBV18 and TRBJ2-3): NAGVMQNPRHLVRRRGQEARLRCSPMKGHSHVYWYRQLPEEGLKFMVYLQKENIIDESGMPKERFSAEFPKEGPSILRIQQVVRGDSAAYFCASSPTTSGRGDTQYFGPGTRLTVL.

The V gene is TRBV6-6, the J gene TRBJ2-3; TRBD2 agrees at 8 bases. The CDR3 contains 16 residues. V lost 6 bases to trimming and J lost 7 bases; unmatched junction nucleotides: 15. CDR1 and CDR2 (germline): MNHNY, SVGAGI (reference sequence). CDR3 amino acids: CASRSTSGASPNTQYF. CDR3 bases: TGTGCCAGCAGAAGTACTAGCGGCGCAAGCCCAAATACGCAGTATTTT.

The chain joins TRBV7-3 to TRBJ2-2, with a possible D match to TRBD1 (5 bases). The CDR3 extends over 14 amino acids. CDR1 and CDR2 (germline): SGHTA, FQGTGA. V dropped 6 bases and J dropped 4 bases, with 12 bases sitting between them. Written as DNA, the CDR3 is TGTGCCAGCAGTATGTCAGGGCGCACCGGGGAGCTGTTTTTT. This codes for CASSMSGRTGELFF.

The CDR3 protein is CASSGPGQGKDGYTF. The CDR3 nucleotides are TGTGCCAGCAGCGGACCGGGACAGGGGAAGGATGGCTACACCTTC. The chain recombines TRBV7-2 with TRBJ1-2, with 10 bases lining up with TRBD1. V lost 5 bases to trimming and J lost 6 bases; unmatched junction nucleotides: 9. In germline, CDR1 is SGHTA, CDR2 FQGNSA. The CDR3 runs to 15 residues.

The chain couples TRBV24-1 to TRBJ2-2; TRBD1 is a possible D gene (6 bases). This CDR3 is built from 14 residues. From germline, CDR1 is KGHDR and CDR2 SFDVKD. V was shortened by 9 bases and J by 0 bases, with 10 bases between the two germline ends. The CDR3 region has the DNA TGTGCCACCCAGGACAGATCGAACACCGGGGAGCTGTTTTTT. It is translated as CATQDRSNTGELFF.

The CDR3 coding sequence is TGTGCCAGCAGCCAAAGTCAGGGGACGAAGCAGTTCTTC. It codes for CASSQSQGTKQFF. The chain uses TRBV14 and TRBJ2-1, with D maybe TRBD1 (6 bases). Trimming removed 2 bases from V and 11 bases from J, with 13 bases in between. The CDR3 totals 13 residues. CDR1 SGHDN and CDR2 FVKESK come from the germline V gene.

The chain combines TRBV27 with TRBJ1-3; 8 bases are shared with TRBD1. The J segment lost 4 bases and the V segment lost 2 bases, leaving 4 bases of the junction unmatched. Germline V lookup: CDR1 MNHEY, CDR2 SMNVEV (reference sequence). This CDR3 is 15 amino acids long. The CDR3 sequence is CASSLLSGGGNTIYF. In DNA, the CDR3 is TGTGCCAGCAGTTTACTCTCAGGGGGCGGAAACACCATATATTTT.

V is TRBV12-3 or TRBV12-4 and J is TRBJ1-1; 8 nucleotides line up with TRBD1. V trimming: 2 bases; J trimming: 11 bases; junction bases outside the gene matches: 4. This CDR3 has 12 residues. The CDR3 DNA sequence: TGTGCCAGCAGTTTAATTAGGACAGGGGCTTTCTTT. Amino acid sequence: CASSLIRTGAFF.

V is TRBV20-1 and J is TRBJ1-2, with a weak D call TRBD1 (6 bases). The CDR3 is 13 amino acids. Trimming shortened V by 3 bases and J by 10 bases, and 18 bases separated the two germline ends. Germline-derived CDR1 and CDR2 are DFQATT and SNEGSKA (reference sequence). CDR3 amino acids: CSASRPTDRDYTF. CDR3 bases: TGCAGTGCTAGTAGGCCGACGGACAGAGACTACACCTTC.

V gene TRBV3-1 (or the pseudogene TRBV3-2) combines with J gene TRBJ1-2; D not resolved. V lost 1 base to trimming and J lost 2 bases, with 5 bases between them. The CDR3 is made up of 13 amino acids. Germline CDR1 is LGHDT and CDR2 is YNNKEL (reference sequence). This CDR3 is CASSQVRNYGYTF. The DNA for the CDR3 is TGTGCCAGCAGCCAAGTCCGGAACTATGGCTACACCTTC.